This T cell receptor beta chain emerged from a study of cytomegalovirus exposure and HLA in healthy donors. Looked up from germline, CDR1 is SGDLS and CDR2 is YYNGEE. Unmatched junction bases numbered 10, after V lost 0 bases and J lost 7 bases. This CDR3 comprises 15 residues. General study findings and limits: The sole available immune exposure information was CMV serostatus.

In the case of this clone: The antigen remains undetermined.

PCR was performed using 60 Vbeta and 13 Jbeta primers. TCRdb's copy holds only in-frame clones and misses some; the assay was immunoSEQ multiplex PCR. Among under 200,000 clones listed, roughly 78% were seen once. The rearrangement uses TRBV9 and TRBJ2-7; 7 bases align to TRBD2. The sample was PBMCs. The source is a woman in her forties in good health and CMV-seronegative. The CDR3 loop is CASSVGVGGVGEQYF. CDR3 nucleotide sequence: TGTGCCAGCAGCGTAGGGGTTGGGGGGGTGGGGGAGCAGTACTTC.